This passage covers 6 T cell receptor beta chains from one sample sequenced in a study of cytomegalovirus exposure and HLA in healthy donors. Primers: 60 Vbeta forward and 13 Jbeta reverse. The protocol was immunoSEQ multiplex PCR, while the TCRdb copy is restricted to in-frame clones and leaves out a portion. The sample carries about 59,000 clones, 75% to 85% recorded once. Sequenced material: PBMCs. The origin of the receptors is a human donor in good health.

The chain combines TRBV10-2 with TRBJ2-7; no firm D call. This CDR3 has 13 residues. Between the trimmed V and J ends, which lost 4 bases and 6 bases, there was a span of 13 bases. The germline CDR1 and CDR2 sequences are WSHSY and SAAADI. CDR3 DNA sequence: TGCGCCAGCAGTGGGTCCTTGTTGTTCGAGCAGTACTTC. Translating it yields CASSGSLLFEQYF.

The rearrangement uses TRBV4-2 and TRBJ1-5, with D perhaps matching TRBD1 (5 bases). V was trimmed by 1 base and J by 2 bases, leaving 15 bases between them. The CDR3 sequence is 17 residues long. The germline CDR1 and CDR2 sequences are LGHNA and YNFKEQ. The CDR3 sequence is CASSQGSGNSGNQPQHF. The CDR3 DNA reads as TGTGCCAGCAGCCAAGGTTCAGGGAATTCGGGCAATCAGCCCCAGCATTTT.

The chain has TRBV30 and TRBJ2-2, with D possibly being TRBD2 (5 bases). V lost 4 bases, J lost 7 bases, and 16 bases lay in between. CDR1 is GTSNPN and CDR2 is SVGIG in the germline V gene (reference sequence). This CDR3 is 14 amino acids long. The CDR3 coding sequence is TGTGCCTGGATAGGTAAAGGGAGTGTCGGGGAGCTGTTTTTT. The encoded protein is CAWIGKGSVGELFF.

V gene TRBV10-1 combines with J gene TRBJ2-5; 7 bases are a match to TRBD1. The DNA end is a closer match to TRBJ2-7, so the J assignment may be wrong. The germline gives CDR1 WNHNN, CDR2 SYGVQD (reference sequence). This CDR3 has 13 residues. CDR3 protein: CASSPGQFHEQYF. CDR3 DNA: TGCGCCAGCAGTCCGGGACAGTTCCACGAGCAGTACTTC.

The chain is built from TRBV12-2 and TRBJ1-5; TRBD1, the D gene given by the table, was not confirmed from the DNA. TRBV12-2 is reported as a pseudogene. The CDR3 spans 14 residues. The CDR3 spells CASRRTDSNQPQHF. The CDR3 region has the DNA TGTGCAAGTCGTCGGACAGATAGCAATCAGCCCCAGCATTTT.

The chain joins TRBV9 to TRBJ2-1; 9 nucleotides match TRBD2. CDR3 length equals 17 residues. Germline assignment: CDR1 SGDLS and CDR2 YYNGEE. The V gene end was trimmed by 0 bases and the J gene end by 6 bases; junction bases not matched to a gene: 10. CDR3 loop: CASSVVYGGGASNEQFF. CDR3 sequence (DNA): TGTGCCAGCAGCGTAGTCTACGGCGGGGGGGCCTCCAATGAGCAGTTCTTC.